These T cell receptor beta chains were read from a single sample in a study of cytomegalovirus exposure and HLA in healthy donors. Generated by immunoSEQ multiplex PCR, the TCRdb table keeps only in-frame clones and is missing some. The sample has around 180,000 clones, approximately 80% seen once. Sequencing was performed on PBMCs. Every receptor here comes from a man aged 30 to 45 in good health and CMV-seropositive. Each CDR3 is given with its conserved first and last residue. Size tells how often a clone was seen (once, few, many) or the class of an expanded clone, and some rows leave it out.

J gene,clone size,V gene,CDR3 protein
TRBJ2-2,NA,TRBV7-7,CASSPPVGGGATGELFF
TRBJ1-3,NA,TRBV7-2,CASSLVSRPSGNTIYF
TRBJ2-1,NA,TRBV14,CASSRRPTGTSGISYNEQFF
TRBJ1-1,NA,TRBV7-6,CASTSLGGNTEAFF
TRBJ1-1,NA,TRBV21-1,CASSRKGGGICFTEAFF
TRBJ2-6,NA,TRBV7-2,CASSHITGNPGANVLTF
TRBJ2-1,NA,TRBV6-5,CAAERPSYNEQFF
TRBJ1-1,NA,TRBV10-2,CASSETGGLGTEAFF
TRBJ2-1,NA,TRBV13,CASSLTGPISYEQFF
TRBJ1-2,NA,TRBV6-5,CASSYSSLDSYGYTF
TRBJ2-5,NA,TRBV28,CASSAGTQYF
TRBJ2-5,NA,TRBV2,CASSEYGQETQYF
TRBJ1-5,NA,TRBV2,CASSGDRIHQPQHF
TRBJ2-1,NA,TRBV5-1,CASSSGLHAQPSYNEQFF
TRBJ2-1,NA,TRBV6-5,CASTPGGEVNEQFF
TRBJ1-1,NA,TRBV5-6,CASSSTLWTAEAFF
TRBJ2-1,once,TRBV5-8,CASSLETSELF
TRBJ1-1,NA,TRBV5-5,CASSFMTAKNTEAFF
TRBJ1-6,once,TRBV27,CASSLTAYNSPLHF
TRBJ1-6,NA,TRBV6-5,CASRGQDYNSPLHF
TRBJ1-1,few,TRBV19,CASSIEVRSGTEAFF
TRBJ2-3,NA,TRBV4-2,CASSQDATDTQYF
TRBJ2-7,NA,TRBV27,CASSISPGTGSAQYF
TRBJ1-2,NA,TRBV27,CASSLRGIYGYTF
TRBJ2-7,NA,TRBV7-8,CASSPQTGTYEQYF
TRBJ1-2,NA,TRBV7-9,CSSSLTGQDLFF
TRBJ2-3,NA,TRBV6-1,CASRIYQDTQYF
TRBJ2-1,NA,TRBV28,CASSEAGLGGNEQFF
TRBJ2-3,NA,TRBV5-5,CASSPVNRAPSTDTQYF
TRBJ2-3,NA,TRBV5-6,CASLRGMILDTQYF
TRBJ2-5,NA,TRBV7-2,CASSLGTGLRIQETQYF
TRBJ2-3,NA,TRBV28,CASRGGTNTVRRDTQYF
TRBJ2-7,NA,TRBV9,CASSVGLAGVVEQYF
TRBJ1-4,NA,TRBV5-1,CASSLQGADEKLFF
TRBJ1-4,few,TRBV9,CASSVSFEGAKEKLFF
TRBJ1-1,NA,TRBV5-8,CASSLHIAGTEAFF
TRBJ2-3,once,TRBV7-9,CASSRPAGGTDTQYF
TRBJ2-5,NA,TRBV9,CASSPGLTQYF
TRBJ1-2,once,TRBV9,CASSVVRQGGSQNYGYTF
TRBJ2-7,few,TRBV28,CASSLSRGGEQYF
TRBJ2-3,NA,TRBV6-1,CASSIQGGGTDTQYF
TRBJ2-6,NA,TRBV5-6,CASSGLGANVLTF